The clone carrying this T cell receptor (beta chain) was observed a handful of times. This record belongs to a study of identical twins. The junction had 5 bases not matched to a gene; V was cut back by 5 bases and J by 6 bases. This CDR3 is 13 amino acids long. Germline lookup yields CDR1 LNHNV and CDR2 YYDKDF (reference sequence). TCRdb reprocessed the 5' RACE reads with MiXCR, giving one entry per CDR3 protein. This table holds approximately 190,000 distinct CDR3 sequences, 15% to 20% found once. This sample also appeared in a second study, on T cells expressing NK-cell markers. That publication notes: In sorted CD3+CD56+NKG2C+, CD3+CD56+NKG2C- and CD3+CD56-NKG2C+ T cells, TCR beta repertoires were obtained. Of CD8+ T cells, roughly 1.0-7.0% belonged to dominant NKG2C+ clonotypes in six donors.

This clonotype was sampled from a woman under 30 in good health. The sample taken for sequencing was CD8+ T cells sorted from blood. The chain is built from TRBV15 and TRBJ1-1; 8 nucleotides align to TRBD1. The CDR3 reads CATSGQGIAEAFF. CDR3 nucleotide sequence: TGTGCCACCAGCGGACAGGGAATCGCTGAAGCTTTCTTT.